The 8 T cell receptor beta chains below come from one sample, sequenced in a study of T-cell memory formation after mild COVID-19. Via MiXCR, TCRdb re-called the 5' RACE reads, giving one row per CDR3 protein. The table has 110,000 or so distinct CDR3 sequences, around a fifth seen once; the top ten hold roughly 40%. The sample comprised PBMCs or a T cell subset sorted from them (not recorded which). The receptor source for this set is a man aged 18 to 35 who had mild COVID-19 (a few samples of this study predate the infection). Cell type and time point are not known.

This clonotype was detected a few times. This chain links TRBV18 with TRBJ2-3, with 7 bases that match TRBD2. This CDR3 has 15 residues. With 0 bases clipped from V and 3 bases from J, the junction kept 3 bases outside the gene matches. Germline-derived CDR1 and CDR2 are KGHSH and LQKENI. DNA for the CDR3: TGTGCCAGCTCACCACCCGGGGGGAGGACAGATACGCAGTATTTT. It encodes CASSPPGGRTDTQYF.

J is TRBJ2-3 and V is TRBV7-9; no definite D call. Germline CDR1 SEHNR, CDR2 FQNEAQ (reference sequence). The CDR3 spans 12 residues. Deletions cut 6 bases from V and 5 bases from J, with 9 bases between. CDR3 region: CASRTTGDTQYF. CDR3 bases: TGTGCCAGCAGGACAACGGGAGATACGCAGTATTTT.

The rearrangement uses TRBV12-3 or TRBV12-4 and TRBJ2-1, with TRBD2 matching over 8 bases. CDR3 length: 15 amino acids. Germline trimming cut 6 bases from V and 1 base from J; bases unmatched to any gene: 5. CDR3 in DNA: TGTGCCAGCAGCCGCGGGGGGCGGTCCTACAATGAGCAGTTCTTC. This sequence encodes CASSRGGRSYNEQFF.

Only a few counts were recorded for this clonotype. The gene calls are TRBV28 and TRBJ2-3; 8 bases match TRBD2. The CDR3 consists of 17 residues. Per germline, CDR1 MDHEN and CDR2 SYDVKM. With 3 bases clipped from V and 4 bases from J, the junction kept 12 bases outside the gene matches. The CDR3 DNA reads TGTGCCAGCAGTTTCGGTGTAGCGGGGTCTGGCGCAGATACGCAGTATTTT. Translating it yields CASSFGVAGSGADTQYF.

The rearrangement uses TRBV11-1 and TRBJ2-1, with 9 bases fitting TRBD1. J lost 7 bases, V lost 4 bases, and 14 bases had no gene match. This CDR3 has 17 residues. Germline values: CDR1 SGHAT, CDR2 FQDESV (reference sequence). The CDR3 loop is CASSYPRDRVKLNEQFF. DNA of the CDR3: TGTGCCAGCAGCTATCCCCGGGACAGGGTGAAACTGAATGAGCAGTTCTTC. Filled out from reference TRBV11-1 and TRBJ2-1, the complete variable domain reads EAEVAQSPRYKITEKSQAVAFWCDPISGHATLYWYRQILGQGPELLVQFQDESVVDDSQLPKDRFSAERLKGVDSTLKIQPAELGDSAMYLCASSYPRDRVKLNEQFFGPGTRLTVL.

This rearrangement joins TRBV3-1 to TRBJ1-2; D is unclear. The length of the CDR3 is 16 residues. The germline CDR1 and CDR2 sequences are LGHDT and YNNKEL (reference sequence). V was pared by 3 bases and J by 0 bases, with 14 bases between. CDR3 in amino acids: CASSQEFNGANYGYTF. The CDR3 DNA sequence: TGTGCCAGCAGCCAGGAATTCAACGGGGCTAACTATGGCTACACCTTC.

There are a few counts of this clonotype. V gene TRBV4-3 combines with J gene TRBJ2-3; 7 positions match TRBD1. Germline assignment: CDR1 LGHNA and CDR2 YSLEER. The V and J ends lost 0 bases and 6 bases, in that order; junction bases with no gene match: 0. This CDR3 has 13 residues. CDR3: CASSQDRGDTQYF. The CDR3 coding sequence is TGCGCCAGCAGCCAAGACAGGGGGGATACGCAGTATTTT.

This clonotype showed up just a few times. This sequence joins TRBV6-1 and TRBJ2-4; D uncertain. This CDR3 is 15 amino acids long. V was shortened by 2 bases and J by 0 bases, with 8 bases between the two germline ends. Looked up from germline, CDR1 is MNHNS and CDR2 is SASEGT. CDR3 region: CASSEPWGAKNIQYF. As DNA, the CDR3 is TGTGCCAGCAGTGAACCGTGGGGAGCCAAAAACATTCAGTACTTC.